The 21 T cell receptor beta chains below all came from one sample that was sequenced in a study of blood T cells in healthy people across ages. Using a J-beta primer mix together with a sample-barcoded 5' primer, a second PCR was run for roughly 6 to 11 cycles. From the 5' RACE reads, TCRdb called clonotypes with MiXCR, one entry per CDR3 protein. The data show 1.5 million to 1.9 million distinct CDR3 sequences, roughly two fifths seen once. Sequencing was carried out using blood. The receptors come from a woman aged 18-35 years in good health.

The chain carries TRBV20-1 and TRBJ2-1; D might be TRBD1 (6 bases). Germline V gives CDR1 DFQATT, CDR2 SNEGSKA (reference sequence). Between the trimmed V and J ends, which lost 0 bases and 2 bases, there was a span of 11 bases. The CDR3 covers 15 residues. CDR3 nucleotide sequence: TGCAGTGCTAGAGAGGGGACAAAGACCTACAATGAGCAGTTCTTC. It yields the protein CSAREGTKTYNEQFF.

Worth noting for this clonotype: One end of the junction is discordant with germline, which a read error may explain. V usage is TRBV10-3 and J usage is TRBJ2-3; D is unclear. CDR3 length: 13 residues. Germline-derived CDR1 and CDR2 are ENHRY and SYGVKD. The CDR3 spells CVISATSTDTQYF. The CDR3 nucleotides are TGTGTCATCAGTGCCACTAGCACAGATACGCAGTATTTT.

The chain links TRBV11-2 to TRBJ2-5, with D possibly called TRBD1 or TRBD2 (5 bases each). Trimming took off 7 bases at V and 5 bases at J, with 17 bases between the two ends. CDR1 and CDR2 from the germline V gene are SGHAT and FQNNGV. The CDR3 is 14 residues long. CDR3 nucleotides: TGTGCCAGCAAATCACTACGGGGACGTGAGACCCAGTACTTC. Translation: CASKSLRGRETQYF.

V and J are TRBV15 and TRBJ2-5; no reliable D call. The end of the DNA fits TRBJ2-7 better, so the J call may be wrong. In germline, CDR1 is LNHNV, CDR2 YYDKDF (reference sequence). The CDR3 length is 14 residues. CDR3 in DNA: TGTGCCACCAGCAGAGATCCACCGGTTGGCGAGCAGTACTTC. Translating it yields CATSRDPPVGEQYF.

This rearrangement joins TRBV20-1 to TRBJ2-1; 15 bases map to TRBD2. This CDR3 has 16 residues. The germline V gene has CDR1 DFQATT and CDR2 SNEGSKA (reference sequence). With V trimmed by 7 bases and J by 6 bases, 10 bases remained unmatched. This chain's CDR3 is CSVRTSGRARGNEQFF. The CDR3 nucleotides read TGCAGTGTACGGACTAGCGGGAGGGCCCGAGGCAATGAGCAGTTCTTC.

The chain joins TRBV7-9 to TRBJ2-3, with a possible D match to TRBD1 (6 bases). This CDR3 spans 15 amino acids. Germline CDR1 reads SEHNR; CDR2 reads FQNEAQ (reference sequence). Trimming cost V 6 bases and J 2 bases, with 15 bases left between them. The CDR3 region is CASRPDDRLTDTQYF. CDR3 sequence (DNA): TGTGCCAGCAGACCGGACGACAGGCTCACAGATACGCAGTATTTT. Combining the CDR3 with reference TRBV7-9 and TRBJ2-3 gives the whole variable domain DTGVSQNPRHKITKRGQNVTFRCDPISEHNRLYWYRQTLGQGPEFLTYFQNEAQLEKSRLLSDRFSAERPKGSFSTLEIQRTEQGDSAMYLCASRPDDRLTDTQYFGPGTRLTVL.

This clonotype was counted only a few times. The chain combines TRBV7-6 with TRBJ2-1; the D gene is possibly TRBD2 (7 bases). The CDR3 covers 18 residues. Germline V gives CDR1 SGHVS, CDR2 FNYEAQ. Trimming stripped 0 bases from V and 3 bases from J, with 18 bases between. CDR3 coding DNA: TGTGCCAGCAGCTTAGCGGGAGGGGCCGCAGGGGACTACAATGAGCAGTTCTTC. This codes for CASSLAGGAAGDYNEQFF.

There are a few counts of this clonotype. The chain joins TRBV6-9 to TRBJ2-7, with a possible D match to TRBD2 (6 bases). The CDR3 totals 13 residues. Germline values: CDR1 MNHGY, CDR2 SVAAGI. Trimming left V 9 bases short and J 0 bases short, with 12 bases between. The DNA for the CDR3 is TGTGCCAGGGGGAGGCCAAGCTCCTACGAGCAGTACTTC. It specifies CARGRPSSYEQYF.

This clonotype appeared a few times. Relative to the germline gene, one junction end is altered; a read error may explain this. V and J are TRBV7-2 and TRBJ2-7; TRBD2 aligns across 7 bases. Looked up from germline, CDR1 is SGHTA and CDR2 is FQGNSA. This CDR3 comprises 17 residues. This chain's CDR3 is CASSLATGTNSPYEQYF. DNA of the CDR3: TGTGCCAGCAGCCTAGCTACCGGGACTAATTCTCCCTACGAGCAGTACTTC.

The count of this clonotype is one. The gene calls are TRBV6-6 and TRBJ2-5, with TRBD2 matching over 12 bases. With V trimmed by 2 bases and J by 11 bases, 12 bases remained unmatched. Germline loops: CDR1 MNHNY, CDR2 SVGAGI (reference sequence). This CDR3 has 16 amino acids. The CDR3 DNA reads TGTGCCAGCAGTTACAGGACTAGCGGGAAGGGTGAGGAGCAGTACTTC. This translates into CASSYRTSGKGEEQYF.

This clonotype was counted at least ten times. The chain links TRBV12-3 or TRBV12-4 to TRBJ2-1; the D call may be TRBD1 or TRBD2 (5 bases each). The ends were cut back, 5 bases at V and 8 bases at J, with 22 bases in the middle. CDR3 size: 16 residues. DNA for the CDR3: TGTGCCAGCAGTCCCGGGGCCGGGATTCACGTCGATGAGCAGTTCTTC. It translates to CASSPGAGIHVDEQFF.

This clonotype was counted between two and nine times. This sequence joins TRBV5-1 and TRBJ1-2; 9 bases fit TRBD1. This CDR3 is built from 16 residues. Germline lookup yields CDR1 SGHRS and CDR2 YFSETQ. Losses at the gene ends were 1 base for V and 4 bases for J; bases not matched to a gene: 8. CDR3 sequence reads: CASSLPRQGDFYGYTF. The CDR3 DNA reads TGCGCCAGCAGCTTGCCGCGACAGGGGGATTTCTATGGCTACACCTTC.

V is TRBV6-1 and J is TRBJ2-3; TRBD2 matches at 10 bases. In germline, CDR1 is MNHNS, CDR2 SASEGT. With V trimmed by 1 base and J by 5 bases, 6 bases remained unmatched. CDR3 length: 16 amino acids. In DNA form, the CDR3 reads TGTGCCAGCAGTGAAGTTCTAGCGGGGGTTGTAGATACGCAGTATTTT. This sequence encodes CASSEVLAGVVDTQYF.

The chain employs TRBV6-5 and TRBJ1-1; the match to TRBD1 covers 7 bases. Germline trimming cut 2 bases from V and 5 bases from J; bases unmatched to any gene: 5. The V gene's germline CDR1 is MNHEY and CDR2 SVGAGI. CDR3 length: 14 residues. The CDR3 is CASSYATGDTEAFF. DNA for the CDR3: TGTGCCAGCAGTTACGCAACAGGGGATACTGAAGCTTTCTTT.

The genes are TRBV28 and TRBJ1-1; the match to TRBD1 covers 7 bases. CDR1 MDHEN and CDR2 SYDVKM come from the germline V gene. The CDR3 contains 16 residues. V trimming: 5 bases; J trimming: 0 bases; junction bases outside the gene matches: 9. The CDR3 DNA reads TGTGCCAGCAGTGAGTACAGGGGCGGAATGAACACTGAAGCTTTCTTT. Translated, it gives CASSEYRGGMNTEAFF.

The CDR3 nucleotides read TGTGCCAGCAGTTGGAAGGGGGACCCTGAAGCTTTCTTT. The encoded protein is CASSWKGDPEAFF. The rearrangement links TRBV12-3 or TRBV12-4 to TRBJ1-1; tentatively, D is TRBD1 (6 bases). This CDR3 comprises 13 residues. V was clipped by 4 bases and J by 6 bases, with 12 bases between them.

The sample holds many counts of this clonotype. The chain combines TRBV4-1 with TRBJ1-5; no clear D. The CDR3 has 15 residues. Deletions cut 0 bases from V and 3 bases from J, with 9 bases between. The germline V gene encodes CDR1 MGHRA and CDR2 YSYEKL. CDR3 DNA: TGCGCCAGCAGCCAAGAATTACGAGACAATCAGCCCCAGCATTTT. Its translation: CASSQELRDNQPQHF.

Ten or more counts support this clonotype. The chain combines TRBV4-2 with TRBJ1-1, with D possibly being TRBD1 (5 bases). Germline CDR1 LGHNA, CDR2 YNFKEQ. Trimming shortened V by 0 bases and J by 9 bases, and 11 bases separated the two germline ends. The CDR3 runs to 13 residues. CDR3 loop: CASSQDLGAQAFF. CDR3 DNA: TGTGCCAGCAGCCAAGATCTAGGGGCACAAGCTTTCTTT.

On this clonotype itself: One end of the junction is discordant with germline, which a read error may explain. V gene TRBV11-2 combines with J gene TRBJ1-1; D gene unclear. Germline V lookup: CDR1 SGHAT, CDR2 FQNNGV. The CDR3 spans 17 residues. The CDR3 DNA sequence: TGTGCCAGCAGCCACCACCCCGGAGACCCTCAACCTCCTGAAGCTTACTTT. Protein sequence: CASSHHPGDPQPPEAYF.

The gene calls are TRBV7-2 and TRBJ1-1; 7 nucleotides line up with TRBD1. V was pared by 5 bases and J by 4 bases, with 13 bases of the junction left unmatched. The CDR3 loop spans 16 amino acids. CDR1 and CDR2 from the germline V gene are SGHTA and FQGNSA. The CDR3 sequence: CASSPRGQDYATEAFF. In DNA form, the CDR3 reads TGTGCCAGCAGCCCCCGCGGACAGGACTACGCCACTGAAGCTTTCTTT.

This clonotype has ten or more counts. V is TRBV7-9 and J is TRBJ2-3, with 7 bases matching TRBD2. V lost 1 base, J lost 3 bases, and 4 bases stayed unmatched. Germline-derived CDR1 and CDR2 are SEHNR and FQNEAQ (reference sequence). CDR3 length: 15 residues. CDR3 sequence reads: CASSLGGRDTDTQYF. The CDR3, as DNA: TGTGCCAGCAGCTTAGGCGGGAGAGATACAGATACGCAGTATTTT.